The 21 T cell receptor beta chains below come from one sample, sequenced in a study of control samples from healthy donors and cancer patients (dated by TCRdb to about 2020). Receptor libraries were prepared by the immunoSEQ multiplex PCR assay. Here the immuneACCESS table is served through TCRdb, limited to in-frame sequences with V and J called. Missing clones are a known gap in these copies; in checked studies unresolved V genes cover under half, and the rest lacks a known reason. The sample includes 70,000 to 80,000 clones, with 89% observed a single time. Clones ranked in the top ten supply over 9% of the sample. The sample consisted of PBMCs. The receptors here all came from a woman aged 45-65 years with colorectal cancer.

This rearrangement joins TRBV7-9 to TRBJ1-2; 8 bases agree with TRBD1. CDR3 size: 14 residues. CDR1 is SEHNR and CDR2 is FQNEAQ in the germline V gene (reference sequence). With 4 bases clipped from V and 2 bases from J, the junction kept 3 bases outside the gene matches. CDR3 in DNA: TGTGCCAGCAGCTATGACAGGGGCAACTATGGCTACACCTTC. Amino acids: CASSYDRGNYGYTF.

This chain links TRBV12-3 or TRBV12-4 with TRBJ1-1, with a tentative D call TRBD1 (5 bases). CDR3 length: 12 amino acids. With 4 bases removed from V and 11 bases from J, the gap between germline ends came to 14 bases. The CDR3 DNA sequence: TGTGCCAGCAGTTCTGGGGGGGGGTCGGCTTTCTTT. Encoded protein: CASSSGGGSAFF.

This clone appeared a single time. The gene calls are TRBV18 and TRBJ2-5; D is undetermined. The CDR3 loop spans 13 amino acids. V was cut by 0 bases and J by 4 bases, with 6 bases left in between. CDR1 and CDR2 from the germline V gene are KGHSH and LQKENI. The CDR3 bases are TGTGCCAGCTCACCACCAACCGTAGAGACCCAGTACTTC. Encoded protein: CASSPPTVETQYF. The variable domain in full, with the rest retrieved from reference TRBV18 and TRBJ2-5, is NAGVMQNPRHLVRRRGQEARLRCSPMKGHSHVYWYRQLPEEGLKFMVYLQKENIIDESGMPKERFSAEFPKEGPSILRIQQVVRGDSAAYFCASSPPTVETQYFGPGTRLLVL.

This sequence joins TRBV6-1 and TRBJ1-4, with D possibly TRBD1 on 5 matching bases. The germline V gene encodes CDR1 MNHNS and CDR2 SASEGT. The CDR3 is made up of 15 amino acids. V was trimmed by 2 bases and J by 8 bases, leaving 15 bases between them. CDR3 amino acids: CASSELSGGGEKLFF. The CDR3 DNA is TGTGCCAGCAGTGAACTTTCGGGGGGTGGAGAAAAACTGTTTTTT.

The J gene is TRBJ1-5, the V gene TRBV9; no clear D. Trimming shortened V by 4 bases and J by 7 bases, and 12 bases separated the two germline ends. CDR3 size: 13 residues. CDR1 is SGDLS and CDR2 is YYNGEE in the germline V gene. CDR3 amino acids: CASSMWGEQPQHF. CDR3 in DNA: TGTGCCAGCAGCATGTGGGGAGAGCAGCCCCAGCATTTT.

The chain is built from TRBV18 and TRBJ2-5; D remains ambiguous. The CDR3 loop spans 14 amino acids. CDR1 is KGHSH, CDR2 LQKENI, per germline. Trimming took off 3 bases at V and 7 bases at J, with 15 bases between the two ends. The CDR3 nucleotides read TGTGCCAGCTCACCCAAGACGTCCCTCGGGACCCAGTACTTC. This encodes CASSPKTSLGTQYF.

The chain's CDR3 is CASSPDRGEIDTQYF. DNA of the CDR3: TGTGCCAGTAGTCCAGACAGGGGAGAAATCGATACGCAGTATTTT. The rearrangement links TRBV19 to TRBJ2-3; 8 bases align to TRBD1. Germline CDR1 is LNHDA and CDR2 is SQIVND (reference sequence). The V gene end was trimmed by 5 bases and the J gene end by 6 bases; junction bases not matched to a gene: 10. CDR3 length: 15 residues.

The chain couples TRBV19 to TRBJ1-1; D gene unclear. Trimming removed 4 bases from V and 1 base from J, with 10 bases in between. Germline-derived CDR1 and CDR2 are LNHDA and SQIVND (reference sequence). CDR3 length: 14 residues. The CDR3 DNA follows: TGTGCCAGTAGTAGCGCTGGAACGAACACTGAAGCTTTCTTT. Translation gives CASSSAGTNTEAFF.

The V call is TRBV10-1, the J call TRBJ2-5, with D possibly matching TRBD2 (5 bases). From germline, CDR1 is WNHNN and CDR2 SYGVQD (reference sequence). This CDR3 comprises 14 residues. The V end lost 0 bases, the J end lost 3 bases, and 8 bases lay between the germline ends. CDR3 loop: CASSESTGKETQYF. In DNA, the CDR3 is TGCGCCAGCAGTGAGTCGACGGGAAAAGAGACCCAGTACTTC.

The chain couples TRBV5-1 to TRBJ1-2, with 8 bases matching TRBD1. The CDR3 runs 14 residues. Germline V gene data show CDR1 as SGHRS and CDR2 as YFSETQ. Germline trimming cut 2 bases from V and 2 bases from J; bases unmatched to any gene: 2. The CDR3 spells CASSLGTGNYGYTF. The DNA for the CDR3 is TGCGCCAGCAGCTTAGGGACAGGCAACTATGGCTACACCTTC.

The chain has TRBV12-3 or TRBV12-4 and TRBJ2-5; weak D call: TRBD2 (6 bases). CDR3 size: 13 residues. Trimming stripped 7 bases from V and 5 bases from J, with 14 bases between. The CDR3 DNA sequence: TGTGCCAGCACCGTGACTAGTTTGGAGACCCAGTACTTC. This codes for CASTVTSLETQYF.

The rearrangement joins TRBV12-3 or TRBV12-4 to TRBJ2-6; D not resolved. The V end was cut by 3 bases, the J end by 6 bases, with 6 bases between. This CDR3 is built from 13 residues. The CDR3 sequence is CASSLGTANVLTF. The CDR3 DNA reads as TGTGCCAGCAGTTTGGGAACGGCCAACGTCCTGACTTTC.

The rearrangement links TRBV6-1 to TRBJ1-3; TRBD1 might be the D (6 bases). The CDR3 has 17 amino acids. Looked up from germline, CDR1 is MNHNS and CDR2 is SASEGT. V lost 0 bases to trimming and J lost 3 bases, with 15 bases between them. The chain's CDR3 is CASSEALRGGSGNTIYF. CDR3 bases: TGTGCCAGCAGTGAAGCGCTTCGAGGGGGAAGTGGAAACACCATATATTTT.

This sequence joins TRBV19 and TRBJ1-5, with D perhaps TRBD1 (6 bases). Germline V gene data show CDR1 as LNHDA and CDR2 as SQIVND (reference sequence). Trimming removed 10 bases at V and 5 bases at J, with 21 bases between. This CDR3 comprises 15 residues. For the CDR3, the DNA is TGTGCCACCCAACAGGGTGCCCTGGGAGATCAGCCCCAGCATTTT. This encodes CATQQGALGDQPQHF.

The chain recombines TRBV18 with TRBJ1-2; D gene unclear. Trimming left V 3 bases short and J 1 base short, with 9 bases between. From germline, CDR1 is KGHSH and CDR2 LQKENI. CDR3 length equals 14 residues. CDR3 nucleotides: TGTGCCAGCTCACCCCAGACGGATAACTATGGCTACACCTTC. It encodes CASSPQTDNYGYTF. Based on the CDR3 plus reference TRBV18 and TRBJ1-2, the full variable domain is NAGVMQNPRHLVRRRGQEARLRCSPMKGHSHVYWYRQLPEEGLKFMVYLQKENIIDESGMPKERFSAEFPKEGPSILRIQQVVRGDSAAYFCASSPQTDNYGYTFGSGTRLTVV.

The count of this clone is one. The V and J genes are TRBV19 and TRBJ1-5; D is possibly TRBD1 (5 bases). Germline values: CDR1 LNHDA, CDR2 SQIVND (reference sequence). CDR3 length equals 13 residues. Trimming cost V 6 bases and J 5 bases, with 11 bases left between them. The CDR3 nucleotides are TGTGCCAGTAGATCCCAGGGACATCAGCCCCAGCATTTT. It codes for CASRSQGHQPQHF.

The chain recombines TRBV9 with TRBJ2-2, with 11 bases aligning to TRBD2. Germline-derived CDR1 and CDR2 are SGDLS and YYNGEE. The J segment lost 6 bases and the V segment lost 3 bases, leaving 4 bases of the junction unmatched. The CDR3 has 15 residues. CDR3 nucleotides: TGTGCCAGCAGCGGGACTAGCGGGCTCCCCGGGGAGCTGTTTTTT. It encodes CASSGTSGLPGELFF.

The rearrangement joins TRBV11-2 to TRBJ1-5; D possibly corresponds to TRBD1 (6 bases). The CDR3 consists of 19 residues. V lost 0 bases and J 2 bases, leaving 20 bases between the germline ends. The V gene's germline CDR1 is SGHAT and CDR2 FQNNGV. The CDR3 spells CASSLDGGPGQVRNQPQHF. CDR3 nucleotide sequence: TGTGCCAGCAGCTTAGATGGAGGACCGGGACAAGTGCGCAATCAGCCCCAGCATTTT. Together with reference TRBV11-2 and TRBJ1-5, the CDR3 gives the full variable domain: EAGVAQSPRYKIIEKRQSVAFWCNPISGHATLYWYQQILGQGPKLLIQFQNNGVVDDSQLPKDRFSAERLKGVDSTLKIQPAKLEDSAVYLCASSLDGGPGQVRNQPQHFGDGTRLSIL.

V and J are TRBV5-1 and TRBJ1-2, with 9 bases fitting TRBD1. The CDR3 has 14 residues. J lost 5 bases, V lost 4 bases, and 6 bases had no gene match. Looked up from germline, CDR1 is SGHRS and CDR2 is YFSETQ. CDR3 residues: CASSEPGTGYGYTF. The CDR3, as DNA: TGCGCCAGCAGCGAACCCGGGACAGGGTATGGCTACACCTTC.

V is TRBV5-1 and J is TRBJ2-1, with 9 bases matching TRBD2. V shed 3 bases, J shed 6 bases, and the junction held 7 bases outside the gene matches. Germline CDR1 and CDR2: SGHRS and YFSETQ. There are 15 residues in the CDR3. The chain's CDR3 is CASSSRTSATNEQFF. CDR3 sequence (DNA): TGCGCCAGCAGCTCTAGGACTAGCGCTACCAATGAGCAGTTCTTC.

V and J are TRBV10-2 and TRBJ1-1; the match to TRBD1 covers 8 bases. This CDR3 has 16 residues. Germline V gene lookup returns CDR1 WSHSY and CDR2 SAAADI. After removal of 0 bases from V and 2 bases from J, the junction contained 5 bases not matched to a gene. CDR3 protein: CASSESTGGDNTEAFF. DNA for the CDR3: TGCGCCAGCAGTGAGTCAACAGGGGGGGACAACACTGAAGCTTTCTTT.